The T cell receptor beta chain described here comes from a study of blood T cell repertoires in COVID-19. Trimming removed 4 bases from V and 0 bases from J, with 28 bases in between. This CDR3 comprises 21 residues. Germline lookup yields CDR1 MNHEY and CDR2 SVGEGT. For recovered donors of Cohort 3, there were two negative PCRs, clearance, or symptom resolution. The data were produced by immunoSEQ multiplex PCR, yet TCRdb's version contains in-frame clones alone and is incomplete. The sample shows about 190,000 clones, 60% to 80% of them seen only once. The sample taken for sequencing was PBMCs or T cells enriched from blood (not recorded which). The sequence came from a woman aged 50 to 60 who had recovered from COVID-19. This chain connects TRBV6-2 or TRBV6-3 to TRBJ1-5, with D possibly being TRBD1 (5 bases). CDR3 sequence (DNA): TGTGCCAGCAGTTTAGCCCCCCTCAGCAACACCGGCGGGGGTAGCAATCAGCCCCAGCATTTT. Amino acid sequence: CASSLAPLSNTGGGSNQPQHF.